This T cell receptor (beta chain) was obtained from a study of Ad26.COV2.S vaccination and SARS-CoV-2 variants. Study conclusions and caveats: Those who received the vaccine showed greater spike-specific TCR breadth than those given placebo.

V lost 2 bases and J 3 bases, leaving 14 bases between the germline ends. Per the germline V gene, CDR1 is MNHEY and CDR2 is SVGAGI. The CDR3 totals 15 residues. In the case of this clone: Its antigen remains unknown.

Treatment here: some 19 received Ad26.COV2.S at low or high dose, single or two shots; 5 received placebo; per-sample allocation not given. Specimens were obtained on day 63 following the first vaccine or placebo injection. In Boston, an adult donor aged 18-55 years took part. Using immunoSEQ multiplex PCR, the repertoire was profiled, and TCRdb retains in-frame clones only, with some absent. The sample includes under 500,000 clones, roughly 90% of them seen just once. The chain recombines TRBV6-5 with TRBJ2-7; D gene ambiguous. Sequences were derived from peripheral blood, sampled in a trial of Ad26.COV2.S vaccine versus placebo. The clonotype comes from a person between 18 and 59 years old who received the Ad26.COV2.S COVID-19 vaccine or a placebo. CDR3 coding DNA: TGTGCCAGCAGTTACGACACTTATGGTGGCTACGAGCAGTACTTC. This translates into CASSYDTYGGYEQYF.